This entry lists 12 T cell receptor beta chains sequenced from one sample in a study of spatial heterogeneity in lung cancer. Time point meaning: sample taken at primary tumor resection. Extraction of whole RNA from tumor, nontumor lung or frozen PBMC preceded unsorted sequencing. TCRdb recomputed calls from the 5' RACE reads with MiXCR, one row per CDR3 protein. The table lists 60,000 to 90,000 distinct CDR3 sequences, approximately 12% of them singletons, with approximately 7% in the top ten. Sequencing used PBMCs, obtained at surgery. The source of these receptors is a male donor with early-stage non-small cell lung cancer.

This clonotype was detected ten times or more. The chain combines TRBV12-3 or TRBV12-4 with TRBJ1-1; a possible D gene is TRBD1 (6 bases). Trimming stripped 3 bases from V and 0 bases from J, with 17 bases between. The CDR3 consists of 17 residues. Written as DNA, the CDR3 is TGTGCCAGCAGTTTCGGTCCCTTGGGGGGGCTGAACACTGAAGCTTTCTTT. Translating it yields CASSFGPLGGLNTEAFF.

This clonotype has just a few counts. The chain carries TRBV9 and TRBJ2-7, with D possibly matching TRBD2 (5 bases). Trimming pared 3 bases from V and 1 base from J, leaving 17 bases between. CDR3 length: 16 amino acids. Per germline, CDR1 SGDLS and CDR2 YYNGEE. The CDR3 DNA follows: TGTGCCAGCAGCGCGAGGGATCTAGCTCCGTCCTACGAGCAGTACTTC. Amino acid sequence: CASSARDLAPSYEQYF.

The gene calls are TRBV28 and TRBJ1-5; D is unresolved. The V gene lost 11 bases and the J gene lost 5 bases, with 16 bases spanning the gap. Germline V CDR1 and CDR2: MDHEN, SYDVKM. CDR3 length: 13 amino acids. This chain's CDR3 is CASKPRGDQPQHF. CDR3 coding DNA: TGTGCCTCGAAACCCCGGGGAGATCAGCCCCAGCATTTT.

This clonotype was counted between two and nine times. The CDR3 loop reads CASSLVLGQGTEAFF. CDR3 DNA sequence: TGTGCCAGCAGCTTGGTCTTAGGGCAGGGCACTGAAGCTTTCTTT. The genes are TRBV5-6 and TRBJ1-1; TRBD1 might be the D (5 bases). Germline V gene sequence: CDR1 SGHDT, CDR2 YYEEEE. The CDR3 is made up of 15 amino acids. V lost 0 bases, J lost 4 bases, and 13 bases lay in between.

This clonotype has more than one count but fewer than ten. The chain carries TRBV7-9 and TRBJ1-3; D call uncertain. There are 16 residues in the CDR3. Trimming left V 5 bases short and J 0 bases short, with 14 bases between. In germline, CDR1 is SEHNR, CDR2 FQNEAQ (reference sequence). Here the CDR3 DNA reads TGTGCCAGCAGCGAGAACGGTCCCGACTCTGGAAACACCATATATTTT. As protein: CASSENGPDSGNTIYF.

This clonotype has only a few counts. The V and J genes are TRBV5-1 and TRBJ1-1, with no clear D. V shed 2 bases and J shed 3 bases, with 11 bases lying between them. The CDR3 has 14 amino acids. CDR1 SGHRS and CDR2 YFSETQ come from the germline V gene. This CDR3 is CASSFALLDTEAFF. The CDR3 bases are TGCGCCAGCAGCTTCGCCCTCCTAGACACTGAAGCTTTCTTT. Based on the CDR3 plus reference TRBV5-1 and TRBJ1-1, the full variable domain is KAGVTQTPRYLIKTRGQQVTLSCSPISGHRSVSWYQQTPGQGLQFLFEYFSETQRNKGNFPGRFSGRQFSNSRSEMNVSTLELGDSALYLCASSFALLDTEAFFGQGTRLTVV.

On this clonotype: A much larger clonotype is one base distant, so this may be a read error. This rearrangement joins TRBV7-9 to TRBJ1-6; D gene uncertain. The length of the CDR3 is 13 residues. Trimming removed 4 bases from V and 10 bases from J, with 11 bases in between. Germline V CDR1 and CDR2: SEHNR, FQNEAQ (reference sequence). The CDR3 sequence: CASSSLVGSPLHF. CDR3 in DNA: TGTGCCAGCAGCTCTTTAGTCGGCTCACCCCTCCACTTT.

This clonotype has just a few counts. DNA for the CDR3: TGCAGCGTTGAAGATCATACTGATTCTAATGAAAAACTGTTTTTT. As protein: CSVEDHTDSNEKLFF. The V gene is TRBV29-1, the J gene TRBJ1-4; unclear D gene. The V gene's germline CDR1 is SQVTM and CDR2 ANQGSEA. The length of the CDR3 is 15 residues. Trimming pared 0 bases from V and 3 bases from J, leaving 11 bases between.

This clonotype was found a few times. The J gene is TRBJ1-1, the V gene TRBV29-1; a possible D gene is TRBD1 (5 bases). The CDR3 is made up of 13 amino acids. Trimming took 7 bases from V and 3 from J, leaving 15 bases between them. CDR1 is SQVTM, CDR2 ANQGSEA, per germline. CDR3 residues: CSAERGRDTEAFF. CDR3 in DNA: TGCAGCGCTGAGCGGGGGAGGGACACTGAAGCTTTCTTT.

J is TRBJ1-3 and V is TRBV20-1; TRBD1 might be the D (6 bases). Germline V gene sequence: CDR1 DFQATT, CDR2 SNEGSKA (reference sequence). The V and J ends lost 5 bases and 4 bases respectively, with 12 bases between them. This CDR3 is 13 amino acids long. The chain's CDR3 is CSASRGLGNTIYF. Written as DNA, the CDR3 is TGCAGTGCTTCCAGGGGTTTAGGAAACACCATATATTTT.

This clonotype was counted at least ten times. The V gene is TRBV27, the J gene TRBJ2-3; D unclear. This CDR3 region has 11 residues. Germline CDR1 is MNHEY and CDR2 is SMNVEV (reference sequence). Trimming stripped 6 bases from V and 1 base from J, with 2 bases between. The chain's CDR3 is CASRRTDTQYF. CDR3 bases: TGTGCCAGCAGGCGCACAGATACGCAGTATTTT.

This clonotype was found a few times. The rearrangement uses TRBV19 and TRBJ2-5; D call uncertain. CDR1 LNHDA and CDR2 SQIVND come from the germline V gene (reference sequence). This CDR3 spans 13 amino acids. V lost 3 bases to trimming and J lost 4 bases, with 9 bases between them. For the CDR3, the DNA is TGTGCCAGTAGTATGAAGGACGGAGAGACCCAGTACTTC. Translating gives CASSMKDGETQYF.